The clone carrying this TCR beta chain was counted at least ten times. No antigen is known for it. The study, taken as a whole, reports: Tumor-infiltrating Treg TCR alpha and beta sequences overlapped most with tumor naive CD4+ T cells, then blood naive. In terms of TCR gene usage, tumor memory CD4+ T cells clustered together with blood and lymph node memory CD4+ cells, as well as with lymph node naive CD4+ cells.

This CDR3 is 14 amino acids long. The germline CDR1 and CDR2 sequences are DFQATT and SNEGSKA (reference sequence). Trimming left V 0 bases short and J 0 bases short, with 9 bases between. Via MiXCR, TCRdb re-called the 5' RACE reads, giving one row per CDR3 protein. The data contain about 55,000 distinct CDR3 sequences, about a sixth of them seen just once; the ten biggest clones take up about 2.2%. The sequenced sample was naive CD4+ T cells sorted from blood. Subset: naive CD4+ T cells, CD4+CD45RA+CD25-. This chain uses TRBV20-1 with TRBJ2-7, with no clear D. This receptor was identified in a female donor with breast cancer. Here the CDR3 reads CSARDFGSSYEQYF. CDR3 nucleotide sequence: TGCAGTGCTAGAGATTTTGGCAGCTCCTACGAGCAGTACTTC.